The 12 T cell receptor beta chains in this list originate from one sample, sequenced in a study of CD8+ T cells in alopecia areata. Lesional scalp punch biopsies and peripheral blood were collected from alopecia areata patients. RNA extraction was followed by reverse transcription into cDNA, which acted as the sequencing template. Only in-frame clones appear in the TCRdb table, and some are missing; sequencing was by immunoSEQ multiplex PCR. Counted here are 15,000 to 20,000 clones, less than 70% occurring once; the ten biggest clones make up approximately 6.1%. Specimen: skin, collected at week 0. Receptors were obtained from a human donor with alopecia areata.

The J gene is TRBJ1-1, the V gene TRBV11-1; D ambiguous. The CDR3 totals 14 residues. Germline V gene lookup returns CDR1 SGHAT and CDR2 FQDESV (reference sequence). V was cut by 3 bases and J by 0 bases, with 8 bases left in between. DNA of the CDR3: TGTGCCAGCAGCTTCCAAGGCCTGAACACTGAAGCTTTCTTT. This encodes CASSFQGLNTEAFF.

CDR3 DNA: TGTGCCAGCAGCTTAGTCGTTAGGGACACCGGGGAGCTGTTTTTT. It is translated as CASSLVVRDTGELFF. The rearrangement joins TRBV7-2 to TRBJ2-2; D gene unclear. Germline V gene sequence: CDR1 SGHTA, CDR2 FQGNSA. Trimming removed 1 base from V and 3 bases from J, with 9 bases in between. The CDR3 extends over 15 amino acids. The full variable domain, completed using reference TRBV7-2 and TRBJ2-2, is GAGVSQSPSNKVTEKGKDVELRCDPISGHTALYWYRQSLGQGLEFLIYFQGNSAPDKSGLPSDRFSAERTGGSVSTLTIQRTQQEDSAVYLCASSLVVRDTGELFFGEGSRLTVL.

V and J are TRBV7-2 and TRBJ1-2; a possible D gene is TRBD1 (6 bases). There are 15 residues in the CDR3. CDR1 and CDR2 (germline): SGHTA, FQGNSA. V was pared by 0 bases and J by 0 bases, with 8 bases between. The CDR3 loop reads CASSLAPGANYGYTF. The CDR3 DNA follows: TGTGCCAGCAGCTTAGCCCCAGGGGCTAACTATGGCTACACCTTC.

The V and J genes are TRBV4-3 and TRBJ2-3, with 14 bases identical to TRBD2. V trimming: 2 bases; J trimming: 7 bases; junction bases outside the gene matches: 5. Germline CDR1 LGHNA, CDR2 YSLEER. This CDR3 region has 16 residues. The CDR3 coding sequence is TGCGCCAGCAGCCAACTAGGGACTAGCGGGGGAAATACGCAGTATTTT. Its protein is CASSQLGTSGGNTQYF.

This clone occurred a few times. CDR3 in DNA: TGTGCCAGCAGCTTAGTACTAGCGGGTAACGAGCAGTACTTC. As protein: CASSLVLAGNEQYF. The chain links TRBV11-2 to TRBJ2-7; 9 positions match TRBD2. The CDR3 is 14 amino acids. CDR1 and CDR2 (germline): SGHAT, FQNNGV. J was trimmed by 5 bases and V by 1 base; bases with no gene match: 3.

The V and J genes are TRBV30 and TRBJ2-3; D might be TRBD2 (5 bases). The germline V and J ends were trimmed by 4 bases and 4 bases, with 9 bases remaining between them. There are 12 residues in the CDR3. Germline V gene sequence: CDR1 GTSNPN, CDR2 SVGIG (reference sequence). The CDR3 sequence: CAWNAGADTQYF. The CDR3, as DNA: TGTGCCTGGAATGCCGGGGCAGATACGCAGTATTTT.

The chain links TRBV7-2 to TRBJ2-7; TRBD2 is a possible D gene (6 bases). The CDR3 consists of 13 residues. Trimming shortened V by 5 bases and J by 8 bases, and 16 bases separated the two germline ends. The germline V gene has CDR1 SGHTA and CDR2 FQGNSA. The CDR3 nucleotides are TGTGCCAGCAGCCGAGGATGGGCGGGGAAGCAGTACTTC. As protein: CASSRGWAGKQYF.

J is TRBJ1-2 and V is TRBV30; no definite D call. The CDR3 is made up of 11 amino acids. Trimming took 0 bases from V and 9 from J, leaving 8 bases between them. The V gene's germline CDR1 is GTSNPN and CDR2 SVGIG (reference sequence). CDR3 protein: CAWSVDLSYTF. In nucleotides, the CDR3 is TGTGCCTGGAGTGTAGATCTGAGCTACACCTTC. The whole variable domain, remainder taken from reference TRBV30 and TRBJ1-2, is SQTIHQWPATLVQPVGSPLSLECTVEGTSNPNLYWYRQAAGRGLQLLFYSVGIGQISSEVPQNLSASRPQDRQFILSSKKLLLSDSGFYLCAWSVDLSYTFGSGTRLTVV.

The chain links TRBV6-4 to TRBJ1-5; the D is unclear. Per the germline V gene, CDR1 is MRHNA and CDR2 is SNTAGT. The length of the CDR3 is 14 residues. V lost 0 bases to trimming and J lost 7 bases, with 10 bases between them. The CDR3 DNA sequence: TGTGCCAGCAGTGACTCCTTCCAAGGGCAGCCCCAGCATTTT. It translates to CASSDSFQGQPQHF.

The chain carries TRBV14 and TRBJ1-2, with D hard to call. Germline lookup yields CDR1 SGHDN and CDR2 FVKESK. Between the trimmed V and J ends, which lost 5 bases and 7 bases, there was a span of 14 bases. The CDR3 length is 13 residues. CDR3 protein: CASSWTVAGGYTF. The CDR3 nucleotides read TGTGCCAGCAGCTGGACGGTGGCCGGTGGCTACACCTTC. The full variable domain, completed using reference TRBV14 and TRBJ1-2, is EAGVTQFPSHSVIEKGQTVTLRCDPISGHDNLYWYRRVMGKEIKFLLHFVKESKQDESGMPNNRFLAERTGGTYSTLKVQPAELEDSGVYFCASSWTVAGGYTFGSGTRLTVV.

The V call is TRBV6-4, the J call TRBJ1-1, with D uncertain. Germline V gene lookup returns CDR1 MRHNA and CDR2 SNTAGT. The CDR3 is 13 residues long. The V end was cut by 6 bases, the J end by 0 bases, with 8 bases between. CDR3 loop: CASRAGVNTEAFF. The CDR3 DNA is TGTGCCAGCAGGGCTGGGGTGAACACTGAAGCTTTCTTT.

On this clone itself: Within the sample, other DNA sequences also encode this same CDR3. V is TRBV18 and J is TRBJ1-1; tentative D call: TRBD1 (6 bases). From germline, CDR1 is KGHSH and CDR2 LQKENI. The CDR3 is 12 residues long. Trimming removed 1 base at V and 8 bases at J, with 8 bases between. DNA for the CDR3: TGTGCCAGCTCACCACTACAGGGCGAAGCTTTCTTT. Translated, it gives CASSPLQGEAFF.